One and the same sample provided the 17 T cell receptor beta chains below, sequenced in a study of radiation and T cells in renal cell carcinoma (dated by TCRdb to the early 2020s). The time point label for this specimen denotes: baseline pretreatment blood. In light of the paper, this sample's treatment or condition label describes: 15 Gy SBRT to primary tumor, nephrectomy 4 weeks later. Library prep was done by the immunoSEQ multiplex PCR assay. What TCRdb holds here is the immuneACCESS table cut down to in-frame rearrangements. Part of the clones is not present; checked against another copy, under half of the missing clones reflect an unresolved V gene, and the others are unexplained. Across this sample there are about 130,000 clones, with more than 70% seen only once. The ten biggest clones cover around 13% of the sample. The sample in question was blood, obtained from a patient whose treatment included radiotherapy and nephrectomy. The source of these receptors is a woman aged 45-59 years with renal cell carcinoma.

The rearrangement links TRBV6-1 to TRBJ2-7; TRBD1 aligns across 8 bases. Germline V gives CDR1 MNHNS, CDR2 SASEGT. This CDR3 has 14 amino acids. V lost 3 bases and J lost 5; bases outside the gene matches: 6. The CDR3 nucleotides read TGTGCCAGCAGTGAGGACAGGGCTGCTGACGAGCAGTACTTC. Translating it yields CASSEDRAADEQYF.

The chain is built from TRBV7-2 and TRBJ1-2; TRBD1 is a possible D gene (5 bases). V lost 1 base to trimming and J lost 4 bases, with 10 bases between them. The germline gives CDR1 SGHTA, CDR2 FQGNSA. The CDR3 covers 14 residues. The CDR3 bases are TGTGCCAGCAGCTTAGGGGGGGAACGCTATGGCTACACCTTC. Its translation: CASSLGGERYGYTF.

This clone was seen more than once but under ten times. The chain recombines TRBV6-1 with TRBJ1-2; D is ambiguous. Germline CDR1 is MNHNS and CDR2 is SASEGT. CDR3 length equals 10 residues. Trimming pared 8 bases from V and 4 bases from J, leaving 5 bases between. Written as DNA, the CDR3 is TGTGCCAGCCAGTTCTATGGCTACACCTTC. Protein: CASQFYGYTF.

The chain recombines TRBV18 with TRBJ2-2; D not resolved. Germline V lookup: CDR1 KGHSH, CDR2 LQKENI. Between the trimmed V and J ends, which lost 7 bases and 6 bases, there was a span of 6 bases. This CDR3 has 11 residues. The CDR3 here is CASFRSGELFF. The CDR3 DNA sequence: TGTGCCAGCTTCCGGTCCGGGGAGCTGTTTTTT. Drawing the rest from reference TRBV18 and TRBJ2-2, the complete variable domain is NAGVMQNPRHLVRRRGQEARLRCSPMKGHSHVYWYRQLPEEGLKFMVYLQKENIIDESGMPKERFSAEFPKEGPSILRIQQVVRGDSAAYFCASFRSGELFFGEGSRLTVL.

The chain joins TRBV27 to TRBJ2-3; 7 nucleotides match TRBD1. The CDR3 runs 14 residues. Germline V gene sequence: CDR1 MNHEY, CDR2 SMNVEV (reference sequence). Losses at the gene ends were 8 bases for V and 4 bases for J; bases not matched to a gene: 9. In DNA, the CDR3 is TGTGCCAGCCGGGACAGTCCTTTGGCAGATACGCAGTATTTT. Amino acid sequence: CASRDSPLADTQYF.

The chain has TRBV19 and TRBJ2-3; D gene uncertain. The CDR3 spans 14 residues. In germline, CDR1 is LNHDA, CDR2 SQIVND (reference sequence). V gave up 4 bases and J gave up 0 bases, with 8 bases separating them. CDR3 amino acids: CASSTWGSTDTQYF. CDR3 coding DNA: TGTGCCAGTAGTACTTGGGGTAGCACAGATACGCAGTATTTT.

The chain links TRBV2 to TRBJ1-2; D call uncertain. The V end was cut by 4 bases, the J end by 4 bases, with 10 bases between. Germline V gene lookup returns CDR1 SNHLY and CDR2 FYNNEI. The CDR3 extends over 13 amino acids. The CDR3 sequence is CASSAGSAYGYTF. The CDR3 nucleotides read TGTGCCAGCAGTGCGGGGAGTGCCTATGGCTACACCTTC.

The chain has TRBV9 and TRBJ1-4; 8 nucleotides line up with TRBD1. The germline V gene has CDR1 SGDLS and CDR2 YYNGEE. The J segment lost 0 bases and the V segment lost 0 bases, leaving 1 base of the junction unmatched. This CDR3 spans 16 amino acids. The CDR3 DNA reads TGTGCCAGCAGCGTAGAACAGGGGGCAACTAATGAAAAACTGTTTTTT. Amino acids: CASSVEQGATNEKLFF. The variable domain in full, completed from reference TRBV9 and TRBJ1-4, reads DSGVTQTPKHLITATGQRVTLRCSPRSGDLSVYWYQQSLDQGLQFLIQYYNGEERAKGNILERFSAQQFPDLHSELNLSSLELGDSALYFCASSVEQGATNEKLFFGSGTQLSVL.

The V call is TRBV6-1, the J call TRBJ2-3, with 10 bases fitting TRBD2. CDR1 is MNHNS, CDR2 SASEGT, per germline. This CDR3 contains 14 residues. V was pared by 6 bases and J by 1 base, with 1 base of the junction left unmatched. The CDR3 DNA reads TGTGCCAGCAGAACTAGCGGGGGCACAGATACGCAGTATTTT. Translated, it gives CASRTSGGTDTQYF.

The table lists this clone with a few counts. The J gene is TRBJ1-1, the V gene TRBV18; D remains unclear. V lost 1 base and J lost 7, with 10 bases in between. The V gene's germline CDR1 is KGHSH and CDR2 LQKENI. The length of the CDR3 is 13 residues. The DNA for the CDR3 is TGTGCCAGCTCACCACGCGGGGAAGGTGAAGCTTTCTTT. Amino acid sequence: CASSPRGEGEAFF.

The chain is built from TRBV29-1 and TRBJ2-2, with D maybe TRBD1 (6 bases). This CDR3 is built from 15 residues. With 5 bases removed from V and 0 bases from J, the gap between germline ends came to 13 bases. Germline V gene data show CDR1 as SQVTM and CDR2 as ANQGSEA. CDR3 DNA sequence: TGCAGCGTTAGGGCGACAGGAGCGAACACCGGGGAGCTGTTTTTT. This codes for CSVRATGANTGELFF.

This clone was recorded a few times. Other nucleotide sequences from this sample produce the same CDR3. The CDR3 here is CASSPSNQPQHF. The DNA of the CDR3 is TGTGCCAGCTCACCTAGCAATCAGCCCCAGCATTTT. The chain recombines TRBV18 with TRBJ1-5; D unclear. CDR1 and CDR2 from the germline V gene are KGHSH and LQKENI. V shed 3 bases and J shed 0 bases, with 0 bases lying between them. The CDR3 sequence is 12 residues long.

V usage is TRBV18 and J usage is TRBJ2-1, with 11 bases that match TRBD2. The CDR3 has 17 residues. The V gene's germline CDR1 is KGHSH and CDR2 LQKENI. The trim removed 1 base at V and 8 bases at J, leaving 10 bases unmatched. The CDR3: CASSPLAGGPSRDEQFF. CDR3 coding DNA: TGTGCCAGCTCACCACTAGCGGGGGGGCCGAGTAGAGATGAGCAGTTCTTC.

Comment on this clone: Sequence at one end of the junction differs from germline and may be a read error. This rearrangement joins TRBV10-3 to TRBJ2-1; D not resolved. Germline CDR1 and CDR2: ENHRY and SYGVKD. The length of the CDR3 is 11 residues. The CDR3 coding sequence is TGTGCCAGCAGTTACGGGAATGAGCAGTTCTTC. It specifies CASSYGNEQFF.

The rearrangement uses TRBV7-2 and TRBJ2-3; TRBD2 matches at 11 bases. CDR3 length: 17 residues. Unmatched junction bases numbered 14, after V lost 4 bases and J lost 8 bases. Germline V lookup: CDR1 SGHTA, CDR2 FQGNSA. CDR3 sequence (DNA): TGTGCCAGCAGCTCTCCCCCCCTTAGCGGGGGGGACCGTACGCAGTATTTT. Its translation is CASSSPPLSGGDRTQYF.

The rearrangement joins TRBV2 to TRBJ2-7, with TRBD1 matching over 7 bases. Germline V lookup: CDR1 SNHLY, CDR2 FYNNEI. CDR3 length: 18 amino acids. The V segment lost 2 bases and the J segment 0 bases; nucleotides outside the gene matches: 13. CDR3 sequence: CASSEWVGGTLTSYEQYF. CDR3 coding DNA: TGTGCCAGCAGTGAATGGGTAGGGGGCACCCTTACCTCCTACGAGCAGTACTTC.

The chain employs TRBV6-1 and TRBJ2-1; possibly TRBD1 or TRBD2 for D (5 bases each). This CDR3 is built from 13 residues. V was pared by 7 bases and J by 10 bases, with 17 bases between. CDR1 is MNHNS and CDR2 is SASEGT in the germline V gene. CDR3 DNA sequence: TGTGCCAGCACTCGTGGCAGGGACGAAGAGCAGTTCTTC. It codes for CASTRGRDEEQFF.